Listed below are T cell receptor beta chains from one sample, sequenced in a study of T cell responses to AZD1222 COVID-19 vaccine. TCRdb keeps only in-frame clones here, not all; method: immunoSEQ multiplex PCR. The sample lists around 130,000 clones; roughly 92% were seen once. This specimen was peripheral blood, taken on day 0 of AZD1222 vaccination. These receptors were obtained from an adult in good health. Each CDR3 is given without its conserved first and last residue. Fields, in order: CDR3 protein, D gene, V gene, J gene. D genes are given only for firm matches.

ASSSPLGPLH	-	TRBV7-9	TRBJ1-6
ASSLSGLEQY	-	TRBV5-5	TRBJ2-7
ASSAELAAETQY	-	TRBV5-4	TRBJ2-5
ASTVGEKLF	-	TRBV12-3/TRBV12-4	TRBJ1-4
ASSRDRVGYT	TRBD1	TRBV3-1/TRBV3-2	TRBJ1-2
AWSATRRTGIPSPLH	TRBD1	TRBV30	TRBJ1-6
AIARTASSVNTEAF	-	TRBV19	TRBJ1-1
AWSVGGVGYGYT	-	TRBV30	TRBJ1-2
ASSQAVTYEQY	-	TRBV3-1/TRBV3-2	TRBJ2-7
ASRPLGREGEAF	-	TRBV4-1	TRBJ1-1
ASSPHSTDTQY	-	TRBV7-6	TRBJ2-3
ASSSNRPGYEQY	-	TRBV11-2	TRBJ2-7